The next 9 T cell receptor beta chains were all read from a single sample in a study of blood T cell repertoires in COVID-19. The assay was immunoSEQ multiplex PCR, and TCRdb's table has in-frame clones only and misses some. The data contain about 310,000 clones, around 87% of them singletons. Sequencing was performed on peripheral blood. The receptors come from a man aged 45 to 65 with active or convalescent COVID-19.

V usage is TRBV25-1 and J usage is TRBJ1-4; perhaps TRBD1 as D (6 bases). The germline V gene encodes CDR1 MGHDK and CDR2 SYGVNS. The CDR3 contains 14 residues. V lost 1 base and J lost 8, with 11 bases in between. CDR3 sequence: CASSESRGKEKLFF. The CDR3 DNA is TGTGCCAGCAGTGAATCCAGGGGAAAGGAAAAACTGTTTTTT.

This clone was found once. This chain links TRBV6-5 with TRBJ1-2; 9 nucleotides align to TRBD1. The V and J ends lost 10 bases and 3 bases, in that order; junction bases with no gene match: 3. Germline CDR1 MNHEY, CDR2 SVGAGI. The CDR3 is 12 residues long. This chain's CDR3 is CATGDRDYGYTF. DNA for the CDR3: TGTGCCACTGGGGACAGGGACTATGGCTACACCTTC.

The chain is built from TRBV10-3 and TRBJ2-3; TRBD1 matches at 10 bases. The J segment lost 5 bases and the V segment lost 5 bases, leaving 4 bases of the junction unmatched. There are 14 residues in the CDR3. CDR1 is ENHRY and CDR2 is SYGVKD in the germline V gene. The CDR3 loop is CAISRQGAVDTQYF. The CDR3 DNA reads TGTGCCATCAGTCGACAGGGGGCTGTAGATACGCAGTATTTT.

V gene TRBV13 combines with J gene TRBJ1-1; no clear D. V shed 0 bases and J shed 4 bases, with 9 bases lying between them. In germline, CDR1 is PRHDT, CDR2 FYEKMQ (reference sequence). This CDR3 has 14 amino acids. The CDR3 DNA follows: TGTGCCAGCAGCTTAGGGCGGCCGAGCACTGAAGCTTTCTTT. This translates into CASSLGRPSTEAFF.

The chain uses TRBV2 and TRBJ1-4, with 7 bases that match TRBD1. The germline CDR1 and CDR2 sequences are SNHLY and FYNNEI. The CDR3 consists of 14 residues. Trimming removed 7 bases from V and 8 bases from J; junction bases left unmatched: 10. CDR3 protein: CASTRGGGLEKLFF. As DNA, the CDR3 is TGTGCCAGCACCAGAGGAGGGGGCTTGGAAAAACTGTTTTTT. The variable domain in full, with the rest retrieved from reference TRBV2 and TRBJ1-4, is EPEVTQTPSHQVTQMGQEVILRCVPISNHLYFYWYRQILGQKVEFLVSFYNNEISEKSEIFDDQFSVERPDGSNFTLKIRSTKLEDSAMYFCASTRGGGLEKLFFGSGTQLSVL.

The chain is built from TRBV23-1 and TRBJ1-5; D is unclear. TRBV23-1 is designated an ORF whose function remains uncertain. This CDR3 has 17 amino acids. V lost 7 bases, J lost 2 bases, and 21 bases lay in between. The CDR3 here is CASTQAMTFSGNQPQHF. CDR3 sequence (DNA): TGCGCCAGCACCCAAGCAATGACTTTCTCTGGCAATCAGCCCCAGCATTTT.

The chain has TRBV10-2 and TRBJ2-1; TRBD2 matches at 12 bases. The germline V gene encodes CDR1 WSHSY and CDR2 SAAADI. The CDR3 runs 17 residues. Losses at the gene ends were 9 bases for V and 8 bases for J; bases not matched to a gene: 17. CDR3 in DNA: TGCGCCAGTAAGACTAGCGGGGGATCCGGGGCTCGAGATGAGCAGTTCTTC. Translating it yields CASKTSGGSGARDEQFF.

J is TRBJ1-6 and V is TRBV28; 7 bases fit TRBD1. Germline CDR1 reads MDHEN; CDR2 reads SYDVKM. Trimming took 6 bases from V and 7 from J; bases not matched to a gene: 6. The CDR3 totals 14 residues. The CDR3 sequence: CASRAGTDNSPLHF. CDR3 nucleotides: TGTGCCAGCAGGGCCGGGACAGACAATTCACCCCTCCACTTT.

The CDR3 is CASSQDRRGGATDTQYF. CDR3 nucleotide sequence: TGTGCCAGCAGCCAAGATCGGCGCGGGGGGGCCACAGATACGCAGTATTTT. This chain uses TRBV4-2 with TRBJ2-3; 9 bases line up with TRBD2. The V and J ends lost 0 bases and 2 bases, in that order; junction bases with no gene match: 6. This CDR3 comprises 17 residues. The germline CDR1 and CDR2 sequences are LGHNA and YNFKEQ.